This is a list of T cell receptor beta chains from one sample in a study of blood T cells in healthy people across ages. A single record per CDR3 protein comes from TCRdb applying MiXCR to the 5' RACE reads. The data show approximately 800,000 distinct CDR3 sequences, under 30% seen once. These data were likewise used in another study, on T cells of mothers and their children.

The sequenced material came from blood. These TCRs come from a boy aged 5-17 years in good health. CDR3s include the opening cysteine and the closing phenylalanine or tryptophan. D genes are given only for firm matches. Clone sizes are given selectively: once, few, many, or a class where the clone is expanded.

CASSEASGRNNEQFF TGTGCCAGCAGTGAGGCTAGCGGGAGAAACAATGAGCAGTTCTTC TRBV2 TRBD2 NA TRBJ2-1
CASSYAQGTDTQYF TGTGCCAGCAGTTACGCACAGGGTACAGATACGCAGTATTTT TRBV6-5 NA few TRBJ2-3
CASSLTSGGAGTGELFF TGCGCCAGCAGCTTGACTAGCGGGGGGGCCGGGACCGGGGAGCTGTTTTTT TRBV5-1 TRBD2 NA TRBJ2-2
CASSLVSWAGYTF TGTGCCAGCAGCTTAGTGTCGTGGGCTGGCTACACCTTC TRBV7-9 NA NA TRBJ1-2
CASSQGLGSTDTQYF TGTGCCAGCAGCCAAGGGCTCGGGTCCACAGATACGCAGTATTTT TRBV14 NA few TRBJ2-3
CASSPNSRRSDTQYF TGTGCCAGCAGCCCAAACTCGAGGCGATCAGATACGCAGTATTTT TRBV3-1 NA few TRBJ2-3
CASSLDGGDQPQHF TGCGCCAGCAGCCTGGACGGAGGCGATCAGCCCCAGCATTTT TRBV4-1 NA NA TRBJ1-5
CASSSGTGIGELFF TGTGCCAGCAGTTCTGGGACAGGGATCGGGGAGCTGTTTTTT TRBV12-3/TRBV12-4 TRBD1 once TRBJ2-2
CASSPRRDDEQYF TGTGCCAGTAGTCCCCGCAGGGACGACGAGCAGTACTTC TRBV19 NA few TRBJ2-7
CASKGNPGANVLTF TGTGCCAGCAAGGGTAATCCTGGGGCCAACGTCCTGACTTTC TRBV2 NA NA TRBJ2-6
CASTEGGGYSYGYTF TGTGCCAGCACCGAAGGGGGAGGATACAGCTATGGCTACACCTTC TRBV12-3/TRBV12-4 NA once TRBJ1-2
CASRGTGDYNEQFF TGTGCCAGCAGAGGGACAGGGGATTACAATGAGCAGTTCTTC TRBV2 TRBD1 NA TRBJ2-1
CASRREGNYGYTF TGTGCCAGCCGACGGGAGGGGAACTATGGCTACACCTTC TRBV3-1 NA few TRBJ1-2
CASLTGYSPLHF TGTGCCAGCCTGACAGGGTATTCACCCCTCCACTTT TRBV2 TRBD1 NA TRBJ1-6
CSARDYSGANSNTEAFF TGCAGTGCTAGAGATTATTCAGGGGCCAACTCGAACACTGAAGCTTTCTTT TRBV20-1 NA NA TRBJ1-1
CASSDSQGSTEAFF TGTGCCAGCAGTGACTCGCAGGGGAGCACTGAAGCTTTCTTT TRBV6-4 NA NA TRBJ1-1
CASSQDGQGGTDTQYF TGCGCCAGCAGCCAAGATGGGCAGGGGGGGACAGATACGCAGTATTTT TRBV4-1 NA NA TRBJ2-3
CASSGQIVYGYGYTF TGTGCCAGCAGTGGACAGATAGTTTACGGATATGGCTACACCTTC TRBV2 NA few TRBJ1-2
CGVEPPGRYGYTF TGCGGCGTTGAACCCCCGGGAAGGTATGGCTACACCTTC TRBV29-1 NA NA TRBJ1-2
CASSFPGTGAEKLFF TGTGCCAGCAGTTTCCCCGGGACAGGGGCTGAAAAACTGTTTTTT TRBV28 TRBD1 NA TRBJ1-4
CASSSLGTDTQYF TGTGCCAGCAGTTCCCTTGGCACAGATACGCAGTATTTT TRBV6-2/TRBV6-3 NA NA TRBJ2-3
CAISEGQGYNYGYTF TGTGCCATCAGTGAAGGGCAGGGATACAACTATGGCTACACCTTC TRBV10-3 NA few TRBJ1-2
CSARDGGAVNEKLFF TGCAGTGCTAGAGATGGTGGGGCAGTTAATGAAAAACTGTTTTTT TRBV20-1 NA few TRBJ1-4
CASSEGFSSYNEQFF TGTGCCAGTAGTGAGGGGTTTAGCTCCTACAATGAGCAGTTCTTC TRBV19 NA once TRBJ2-1
CASSSWDSDNSPLHF TGTGCCAGCAGTTCCTGGGACTCAGATAATTCACCCCTCCACTTT TRBV12-3/TRBV12-4 NA NA TRBJ1-6
CASKGADIQYF TGTGCCAGCAAAGGCGCGGACATTCAGTACTTC TRBV6-5 NA NA TRBJ2-4
CASSLSGETDEAFF TGTGCCAGCAGCTTAAGCGGGGAGACAGATGAAGCTTTCTTT TRBV7-3 NA few TRBJ1-1